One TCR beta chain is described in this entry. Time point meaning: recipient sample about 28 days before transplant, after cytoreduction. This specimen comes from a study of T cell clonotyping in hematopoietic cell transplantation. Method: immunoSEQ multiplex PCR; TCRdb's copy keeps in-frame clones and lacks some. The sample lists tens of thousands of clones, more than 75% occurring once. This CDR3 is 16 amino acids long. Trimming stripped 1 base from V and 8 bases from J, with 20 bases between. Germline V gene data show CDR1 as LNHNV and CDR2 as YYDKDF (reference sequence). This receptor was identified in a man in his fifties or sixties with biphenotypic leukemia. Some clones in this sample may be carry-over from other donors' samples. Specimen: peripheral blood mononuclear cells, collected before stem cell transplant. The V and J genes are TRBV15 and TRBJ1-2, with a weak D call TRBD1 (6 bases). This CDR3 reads CATSRAGGHELWGYTF. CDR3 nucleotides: TGTGCCACCAGCAGAGCCGGGGGACACGAGCTTTGGGGCTACACCTTC.